This T cell receptor beta chain originates from a study of T-cell reconstitution after alpha-beta-depleted transplantation in children. Study-wide results and limits: There were some patients whose high TCRbeta diversity at day 60 came from surviving recipient T cells and thymic progenitors.

V lost 5 bases and J 1 base, leaving 12 bases between the germline ends. This CDR3 contains 15 residues. In germline, CDR1 is KGHDR, CDR2 SFDVKD. Unique molecular identifiers were incorporated during preparation of the TCRbeta library. TCRdb re-called the PCR reads with MiXCR, one entry per CDR3 protein. The table has about 300,000 distinct CDR3 sequences, 9.5% to 13% seen once; the top ten hold approximately 7%. Many counts were recorded for this clonotype. What it binds is unknown. The chain has TRBV24-1 and TRBJ2-3; D possibly corresponds to TRBD2 (5 bases). The sequenced sample was PBMCs, obtained before TCRalphabeta/CD19-depleted stem cell transplant. The clonotype was recovered from a boy less than two years old with acute myeloid leukemia, due to receive a stem cell transplant. CDR3 DNA: TGTGCCACCAGTGTCCGGGATGGGGGCACAGATACGCAGTATTTT. Translation gives CATSVRDGGTDTQYF.